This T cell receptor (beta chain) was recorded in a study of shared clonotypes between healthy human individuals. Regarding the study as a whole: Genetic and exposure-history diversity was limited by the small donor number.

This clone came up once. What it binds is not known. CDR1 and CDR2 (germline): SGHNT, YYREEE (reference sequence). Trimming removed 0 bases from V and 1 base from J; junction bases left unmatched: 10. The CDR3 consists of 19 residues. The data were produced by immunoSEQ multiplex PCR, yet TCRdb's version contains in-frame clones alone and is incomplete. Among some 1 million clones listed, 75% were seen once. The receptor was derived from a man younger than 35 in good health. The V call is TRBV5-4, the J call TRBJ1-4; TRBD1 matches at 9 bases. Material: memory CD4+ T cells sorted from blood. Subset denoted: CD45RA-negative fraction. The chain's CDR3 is CASSLAGTGIPGTNEKLFF. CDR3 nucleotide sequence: TGTGCCAGCAGCTTGGCAGGGACAGGGATTCCTGGAACTAATGAAAAACTGTTTTTT.